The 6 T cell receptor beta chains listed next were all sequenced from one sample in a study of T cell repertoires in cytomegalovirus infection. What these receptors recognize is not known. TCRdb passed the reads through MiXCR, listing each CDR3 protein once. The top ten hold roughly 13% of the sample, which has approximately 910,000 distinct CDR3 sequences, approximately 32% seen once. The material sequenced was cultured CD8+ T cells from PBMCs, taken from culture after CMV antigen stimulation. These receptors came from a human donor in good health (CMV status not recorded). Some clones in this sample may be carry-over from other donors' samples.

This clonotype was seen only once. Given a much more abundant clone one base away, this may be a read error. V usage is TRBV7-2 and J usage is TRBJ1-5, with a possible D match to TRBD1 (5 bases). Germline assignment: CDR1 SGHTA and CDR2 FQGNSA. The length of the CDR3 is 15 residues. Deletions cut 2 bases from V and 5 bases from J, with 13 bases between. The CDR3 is CASSLYQGKYQPQHF. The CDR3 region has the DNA TGTGCCAGCAGCTTATATCAGGGAAAGTATCAGCCCCAGCATTTT.

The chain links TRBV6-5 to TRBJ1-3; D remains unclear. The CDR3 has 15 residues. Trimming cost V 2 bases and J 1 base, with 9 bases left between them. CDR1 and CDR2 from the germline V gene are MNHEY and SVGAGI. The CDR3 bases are TGTGCCAGCAGTTACACAGTTTATTCTGGAAACACCATATATTTT. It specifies CASSYTVYSGNTIYF.

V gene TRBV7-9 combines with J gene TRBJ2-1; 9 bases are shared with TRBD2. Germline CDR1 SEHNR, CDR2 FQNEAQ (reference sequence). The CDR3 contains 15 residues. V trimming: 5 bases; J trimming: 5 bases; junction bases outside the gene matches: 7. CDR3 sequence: CASSTRLAANNEQFF. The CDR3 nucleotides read TGTGCCAGCAGCACCCGACTAGCGGCGAACAATGAGCAGTTCTTC.

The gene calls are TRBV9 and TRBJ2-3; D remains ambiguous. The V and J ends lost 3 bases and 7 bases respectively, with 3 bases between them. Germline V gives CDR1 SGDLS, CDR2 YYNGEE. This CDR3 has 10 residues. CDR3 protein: CASSGNTQYF. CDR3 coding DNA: TGTGCCAGCAGCGGGAATACGCAGTATTTT.

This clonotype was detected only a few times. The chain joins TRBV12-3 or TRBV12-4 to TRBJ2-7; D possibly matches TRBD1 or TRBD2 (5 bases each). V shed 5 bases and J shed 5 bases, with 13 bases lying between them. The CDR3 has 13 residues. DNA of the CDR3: TGTGCCAGCAGTACCACCTTGGGGGACGAGCAGTACTTC. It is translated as CASSTTLGDEQYF.

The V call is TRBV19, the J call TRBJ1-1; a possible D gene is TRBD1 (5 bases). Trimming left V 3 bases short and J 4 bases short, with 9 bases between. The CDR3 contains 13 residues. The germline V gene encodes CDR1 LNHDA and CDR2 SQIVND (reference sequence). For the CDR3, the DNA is TGTGCCAGTAGTATGGGGGAGAGCACTGAAGCTTTCTTT. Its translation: CASSMGESTEAFF.